This T cell receptor (beta chain) was found in a study of cytomegalovirus exposure and HLA in healthy donors (dated by TCRdb to the late 2010s). With regard to the full study: In an earlier analysis of under 600 of the donors, 276 Gb of sequence data and just under 120 million unique TCR beta sequences from about 190 million T cells were reported. An early release that covered some 640 HLA-typed donors contained 250 to 350 gigabases of sequencing data and about 84 million unique TCR sequences. Of the roughly 400 genotyped donors, about 80% fell in the genetic ancestry cluster associated with self-reported Caucasian donors. The study aimed to test whether signatures of past pathogen exposure could be identified by cataloging public T cell receptors. Using immunosequencing, the study profiled T cell repertoires from 666 subjects and related those repertoires to cytomegalovirus serostatus. In addition to the first cohort of about 650 subjects, a separate validation cohort of approximately 130 different subjects was used. High-throughput TCR immunosequencing, statistical association of individual TCRs with disease status, and machine learning were combined to predict cytomegalovirus infection status. To study patterns of TCR occurrence, a later analysis re-analyzed previously published TCR beta repertoires from 650 to 750 donors and added high-resolution HLA genotyping. In the later analysis, no new phenotypic data were used to find candidate immune exposures; instead, reliance was placed on TCR beta sequences and their occurrence across donors. In an earlier analysis of about 590 of the donors, high-throughput TCR beta sequencing was used to judge whether each TCR beta V gene segment behaved as functional or pseudogenic. Donor age, sex, ethnicity and CMV serostatus were compiled together with the repertoire data. Genome-wide SNP genotypes for about 60% of the 666 donors were used in a later genetic analysis, which treated that subset as a discovery cohort. All discovery cohort repertoires had been generated using a single sequencing platform. Class I and class II HLA loci were covered by the typing at four-digit resolution. The number of donors typed differed by locus, with 629-630 for A, B, C, DRB1 and DQB1, about 500 for DQA1, about 610 for DPA1, and some 450 for DPB1. About five DR-DQ haplotypes were treated as single units for association and clustering because of strong linkage in the cohort. Across some 400 genotyped donors of the cohort, an average of about 220,000 unique TCR beta nucleotide sequences per donor were sequenced, and roughly a sixth of those sequences were non-productive.

Libraries were made using the immunoSEQ multiplex PCR assay. A mixture of 60 forward primers for TCR Vbeta segments and 13 reverse primers for TCR Jbeta segments was used in the multiplex PCR. Amplification of the CDR3 region of rearranged TCR beta genes was performed with a multiplex PCR assay on genomic DNA. Amplified TCR beta libraries were sequenced as 87-base-pair reads on the Illumina HiSeq System. The study's own analysis went as follows. In a later analysis, tens of millions of unique TCR beta chains were counted across the 666 repertoires, and around 10 million of these chains were shared by at least two donors. A nearest-neighbor algorithm error-corrected the raw reads and collapsed the reads into unique sequences, merging closely related sequences to remove PCR and sequencing errors. Alignment of CDR3 sequences to IMGT reference sequences was used to assign V, D and J gene segments. Each retained sequence needed at least a six-nucleotide match to both a V gene segment and a J gene segment. A rearrangement counted as productive if the CDR3 had no stop codons and remained in frame with V and J, and every other rearrangement counted as non-productive. Following IMGT convention, CDR3 was defined as the stretch from the second conserved V-encoded cysteine to the conserved J-encoded phenylalanine. The earlier analysis of around 640 of the donors excluded sequences that lacked an unambiguous match to a single V gene segment. An earlier analysis of fewer than 750 of the donors called V segments functional above 56.7% productive rearrangements and segregating when the between-donor standard deviation exceeded 5%. A statistical classification framework was developed to diagnose cytomegalovirus status using the catalog of TCR beta chain sequences. A later analysis assigned V and J genes by comparing TCR nucleotide sequences with IMGT/GENE-DB human TR gene sequences. The TCRdist pipeline was used in a later analysis to assign CDR3 sequences and most-parsimonious VDJ recombination scenarios. A later analysis defined each TCR beta chain by its CDR3 amino acid sequence plus V-gene family, and excluded reads lacking a unique V-gene family. To address suspected cross-contamination and a sequencing artifact, a later analysis removed 550 to 750 highly shared, low-generation-probability nucleotide sequences. A later analysis calculated a clonal expansion index for each public chain from normalized within-repertoire ranks of inferred template counts. Generation probabilities in a later analysis came from a VDJ recombination model fitted to out-of-frame rearrangements, and those results were checked against IGoR. A later analysis scored TCR-TCR, TCR-HLA and TCR-CMV co-occurrence with hypergeometric tests, applying a repertoire-size bias correction to TCR pairs. False discovery rates were estimated in a later analysis by permuting HLA or CMV assignments 20 times. A later analysis grouped co-occurring TCRs with DBSCAN, adding TCRdist sequence similarity when clustering within HLA-allele-positive subsets. For co-occurrence clustering, repertoires with fewer than 30,000 or more than 120,000 public chains were excluded, along with roughly 5 repertoires with anomalous nucleotide sharing. This is the immuneACCESS table as TCRdb keeps it, with only in-frame sequences that have V and J called. A part of the clones is gone; compared with another copy, unresolved V genes explain less than half, and the rest is unexplained. V and J calls and clone size are as listed in that table; D and trimming were resolved from the DNA. This sample's clone table shows more than 100,000 clones. In total, the top ten clones hold roughly 1.6% of the sample.

In the case of this clone: The antigen this receptor binds is unknown.

In total, 666 healthy bone marrow donors made up the cohort. Cohort members were all nominally healthy when sampled, although unrecorded immune exposures were likely present. The donor was CMV seronegative and belonged to the group of roughly 330 seronegative cohort members. A peripheral blood sample was collected from each donor, and TCR beta sequencing was performed on peripheral blood mononuclear cells. Genomic DNA was extracted from the blood cell samples with the Qiagen DNeasy Blood Extraction Kit. Clipping removes 0 bases from V and 7 bases from J, with 9 as the unmatched junction base count. Including cysteine and phenylalanine, the CDR3 has 19 amino acids. The entry retains the CDR3 DNA only, 57 bases that are in frame from base 1. Looking up the germline V gene yields CDR1 MGHRA and CDR2 YSYEKL. General study outcomes and caveats: Three of the identified cytomegalovirus-associated TCR beta chains were confirmed in vitro to be specific for cytomegalovirus antigens. Broadly in line with IMGT annotations, most TCR beta V segments showed up in productive rearrangements about 87% or about 30% of the time in an earlier analysis of 587 of the donors. A total of 164 TCR beta chains were listed by the study as associated with cytomegalovirus. CMV serostatus was the only immune exposure information available for the cohort. Assigning TCR associations to individual alleles was difficult when HLA alleles, especially DR and DQ, strongly co-occurred. V-gene and J-gene trimming of TCR beta chains was associated with a missense DCLRE1C variant in a later genetic analysis, and the association was replicated in an independent cohort. A later analysis found that most CMV-associated TCR beta chains appeared HLA-restricted, with HLA associations seemingly driven largely by CMV exposure. At a false discovery rate of 0.05, a later analysis linked 15,000 to 20,000 TCR beta sequences to specific HLA alleles. Because HLA typing was missing for some donors at each locus, association tests included only the typed subset. In both the original and validation cohorts, the classifier was reported to diagnose cytomegalovirus status with high specificity and sensitivity. In this cohort, only TCR beta chains were sequenced, and detectable features were limited by the absence of alpha or paired-chain data. Linkage disequilibrium might explain the correlated functional status among segregating V segments, but an unknown experimental factor could not be excluded. The earlier analysis of nearly 600 of the donors excluded 15 to 20 rarely observed V segments, including chromosome 9 orphons, because counts were too low. According to a later analysis, parvovirus B19, influenza, CMV and Epstein-Barr virus appeared linked to several top co-occurrence clusters. While some public TCRs were present in many individuals, most TCR sequences turned up only very rarely across donors. The authors suggested that the approach could potentially be generalized to other disease states and immunological phenotypes. A later analysis found that TCR association rates varied across HLA loci, with DRB1 alleles showing the most associated TCRs and HLA-C alleles the fewest. Some IMGT-functional V segments, including TRBV6-2 and TRBV6-3, could not be told apart with the 87-base-pair reads, so those segments were excluded. The sequencing pipeline was judged likely to have produced a cluster of highly shared sequence variants as a technical artifact. According to a later genetic analysis, donors in an Asian-associated ancestry cluster had fewer N-insertions in productive TCRs than the approximately 710-donor mean. A later analysis found that HLA-associated TCR beta chains were more clonally expanded and had lower generation probabilities than equally common non-associated chains. Sequencing depth was assumed to be roughly uniform across donors in the presence/absence analyses, though that assumption may not hold. A further reported finding was that TCR beta sequences accurately predicted the HLA-A and HLA-B alleles for most subjects in the first cohort.

The receptor was isolated from a woman in her thirties or forties in good health and CMV-seronegative. This receptor chain uses TRBV4-1 and TRBJ2-1; 16 central bases correspond to TRBD2. The specimen was PBMCs. The DNA is TGCGCCAGCAGCCAAGATGGGACTAGCGGGGGGGCCTCTAGTAATGAGCAGTTCTTC. Its translation is CASSQDGTSGGASSNEQFF.